The 26 T cell receptor beta chains in this list originate from one sample, sequenced in a study of blood T cell repertoires in COVID-19. Only in-frame clones appear in the TCRdb table, and some are missing; sequencing was by immunoSEQ multiplex PCR. The sample carries 150,000 to 180,000 clones, roughly 80% recorded once. The sequencing input was peripheral blood. The receptors were sampled from a woman aged 55-69 years with acute or convalescent COVID-19.

The chain has TRBV2 and TRBJ1-6, with 11 bases matching TRBD1. Trimming removed 9 bases from V and 9 bases from J; junction bases left unmatched: 10. The CDR3 totals 15 residues. The germline V gene has CDR1 SNHLY and CDR2 FYNNEI. The DNA of the CDR3 is TGTGCCAGTCTGGACAGGGGGCTTTCGGGTTCACCCCTCCACTTT. Amino acid sequence: CASLDRGLSGSPLHF.

The rearrangement links TRBV29-1 to TRBJ2-1, with 10 bases identical to TRBD1. The germline V gene encodes CDR1 SQVTM and CDR2 ANQGSEA. The CDR3 totals 13 residues. V dropped 7 bases and J dropped 7; count of bases not matched to a gene: 7. DNA of the CDR3: TGCAGCGCCGGGACAGGGGTTGTAAATGAGCAGTTCTTC. Protein sequence: CSAGTGVVNEQFF.

V usage is TRBV24-1 and J usage is TRBJ2-7, with 7 bases identical to TRBD2. The CDR3 is 12 amino acids. V shed 12 bases, J shed 2 bases, and the junction held 6 bases outside the gene matches. CDR1 KGHDR and CDR2 SFDVKD come from the germline V gene. CDR3 DNA: TGTGCCGTATCTAGCGGTACCTACGAGCAGTACTTC. It specifies CAVSSGTYEQYF.

This sequence joins TRBV30 and TRBJ1-5; no reliable D call. Germline V CDR1 and CDR2: GTSNPN, SVGIG (reference sequence). V was cut by 0 bases and J by 4 bases, with 10 bases left in between. The CDR3 extends over 14 amino acids. The CDR3 sequence is CAWSVLQNNQPQHF. The CDR3 DNA sequence: TGTGCCTGGAGTGTATTACAGAATAATCAGCCCCAGCATTTT.

The V and J genes are TRBV6-5 and TRBJ1-5; a possible D gene is TRBD1 (5 bases). The germline V gene encodes CDR1 MNHEY and CDR2 SVGAGI. CDR3 length equals 14 residues. V dropped 6 bases and J dropped 4 bases, with 13 bases sitting between them. Here the CDR3 reads CASSANQGNQPQHF. Written as DNA, the CDR3 is TGTGCCAGCAGCGCTAATCAGGGTAATCAGCCCCAGCATTTT.

This chain uses TRBV7-8 with TRBJ2-5; TRBD1 agrees at 10 bases. J lost 1 base, V lost 6 bases, and 5 bases had no gene match. Germline assignment: CDR1 SGHVS and CDR2 FQNEAQ. The CDR3 loop spans 15 amino acids. The chain's CDR3 is CASRPDRGTQETQYF. As DNA, the CDR3 is TGTGCCAGCAGACCGGACAGGGGGACCCAAGAGACCCAGTACTTC.

The J gene is TRBJ1-3, the V gene TRBV28; no clear D. The germline CDR1 and CDR2 sequences are MDHEN and SYDVKM. This CDR3 comprises 13 residues. Trimming took off 6 bases at V and 0 bases at J, with 6 bases between the two ends. CDR3 region: CASRESSGNTIYF. CDR3 in DNA: TGTGCCAGCAGGGAGAGCTCTGGAAACACCATATATTTT.

J is TRBJ1-2 and V is TRBV12-3 or TRBV12-4; tentative D call: TRBD1 (5 bases). Trimming shortened V by 6 bases and J by 7 bases, and 15 bases separated the two germline ends. The CDR3 is 13 residues long. The CDR3 protein is CASRLGASRGYTF. The CDR3 DNA is TGTGCCAGCAGGCTAGGGGCCTCGCGTGGCTACACCTTC.

The rearrangement joins TRBV6-5 to TRBJ1-5; 7 nucleotides line up with TRBD1. The V segment lost 5 bases and the J segment 7 bases; nucleotides outside the gene matches: 5. From germline, CDR1 is MNHEY and CDR2 SVGAGI. CDR3 size: 13 residues. In DNA, the CDR3 is TGTGCCAGCAGTCTCAGGGGGGACCAGCCCCAGCATTTT. Residues: CASSLRGDQPQHF.

The rearrangement links TRBV29-1 to TRBJ1-2; weak D call: TRBD1 (5 bases). This CDR3 contains 14 residues. CDR1 is SQVTM and CDR2 is ANQGSEA in the germline V gene. Deletions cut 4 bases from V and 0 bases from J, with 12 bases between. The CDR3: CSVVSETANYGYTF. In DNA, the CDR3 is TGCAGCGTTGTATCCGAGACAGCTAACTATGGCTACACCTTC.

This clone was detected once. The chain is built from TRBV20-1 and TRBJ1-2; TRBD1 agrees at 7 bases. This CDR3 has 11 residues. Germline V gene data show CDR1 as DFQATT and CDR2 as SNEGSKA (reference sequence). V lost 6 bases to trimming and J lost 2 bases; unmatched junction nucleotides: 0. The DNA of the CDR3 is TGCAGTGCAGGGGGCAACTATGGCTACACCTTC. It codes for CSAGGNYGYTF.

This clone occurred once. The V gene is TRBV5-4, the J gene TRBJ1-1; tentatively, D is TRBD1 (6 bases). Trimming removed 6 bases at V and 1 base at J, with 13 bases between. The V gene's germline CDR1 is SGHNT and CDR2 YYREEE (reference sequence). This CDR3 region has 14 residues. The CDR3 region has the DNA TGTGCCAGCACCCCGAACAGGGCGAACACTGAAGCTTTCTTT. Residues: CASTPNRANTEAFF.

V and J are TRBV5-1 and TRBJ1-2; 9 bases fit TRBD1. Germline V gene sequence: CDR1 SGHRS, CDR2 YFSETQ. This CDR3 has 15 amino acids. After removal of 5 bases from V and 2 bases from J, the junction contained 7 bases not matched to a gene. The CDR3 is CASRRSGTGNYGYTF. The CDR3 bases are TGCGCCAGCAGGCGATCCGGGACAGGGAACTATGGCTACACCTTC.

The J gene is TRBJ1-3, the V gene TRBV15, with TRBD1 matching over 10 bases. Germline loops: CDR1 LNHNV, CDR2 YYDKDF (reference sequence). The CDR3 is made up of 17 amino acids. V dropped 4 bases and J dropped 0; count of bases not matched to a gene: 6. The CDR3 sequence is CATSTDRGRVSGNTIYF. CDR3 nucleotide sequence: TGTGCCACCAGCACCGACAGGGGGCGCGTCTCTGGAAACACCATATATTTT.

The genes are TRBV19 and TRBJ1-5; maybe TRBD1 (6 bases). This CDR3 has 13 residues. The V end lost 9 bases, the J end lost 9 bases, and 18 bases lay between the germline ends. Germline lookup yields CDR1 LNHDA and CDR2 SQIVND (reference sequence). CDR3 DNA: TGTGCCAGCCAAACAGAGGGGGTAACGCCCCAGCATTTT. This encodes CASQTEGVTPQHF.

This chain uses TRBV4-1 with TRBJ2-7, with 8 bases lining up with TRBD1. The CDR3 covers 17 residues. Germline CDR1 is MGHRA and CDR2 is YSYEKL. Trimming at V came to 4 bases and at J to 0 bases, leaving 11 bases not matched to a gene. CDR3 in DNA: TGCGCCAGCAGCCGAGACTACCGGGACAGGAGCTCCTACGAGCAGTACTTC. As protein: CASSRDYRDRSSYEQYF.

This chain uses TRBV27 with TRBJ1-1; 8 bases align to TRBD1. V lost 5 bases and J lost 3; bases outside the gene matches: 5. Per germline, CDR1 MNHEY and CDR2 SMNVEV (reference sequence). The CDR3 sequence is 14 residues long. CDR3 in amino acids: CASSKDRDYTEAFF. As DNA, the CDR3 is TGTGCCAGCAGTAAGGACAGGGACTACACTGAAGCTTTCTTT.

This chain's CDR3 is CASSPHRTGLGEKLFF. The CDR3 DNA follows: TGTGCCAGCAGCCCTCACCGGACAGGGCTCGGGGAAAAACTGTTTTTT. V usage is TRBV9 and J usage is TRBJ1-4; 8 positions match TRBD1. This CDR3 is built from 16 residues. Germline loops: CDR1 SGDLS, CDR2 YYNGEE. V was pared by 4 bases and J by 8 bases, with 13 bases of the junction left unmatched.

This rearrangement joins TRBV7-3 to TRBJ1-1; D perhaps matches TRBD1 (5 bases). Germline V lookup: CDR1 SGHTA, CDR2 FQGTGA. The length of the CDR3 is 14 residues. With 2 bases removed from V and 2 bases from J, the gap between germline ends came to 9 bases. DNA of the CDR3: TGTGCCAGCAGCTTATCCGGGGGTAACACTGAAGCTTTCTTT. Translating gives CASSLSGGNTEAFF.

This clone was observed once. J is TRBJ1-2 and V is TRBV7-9; the match to TRBD1 covers 8 bases. The CDR3 is 17 amino acids. Germline trimming cut 5 bases from V and 8 bases from J; bases unmatched to any gene: 19. CDR1 is SEHNR and CDR2 is FQNEAQ in the germline V gene (reference sequence). The CDR3 DNA follows: TGTGCCAGCAGCCCCGGACAGGGACGGGTAACCCAGTCAGGCTACACCTTC. Encoded protein: CASSPGQGRVTQSGYTF.

CDR3 region: CASSNRDRGPYEQYF. DNA for the CDR3: TGTGCCAGCAGTAACCGGGACAGGGGGCCTTACGAGCAGTACTTC. The chain recombines TRBV2 with TRBJ2-7; 12 bases are a match to TRBD1. Per germline, CDR1 SNHLY and CDR2 FYNNEI. CDR3 size: 15 residues. V trimming: 5 bases; J trimming: 4 bases; junction bases outside the gene matches: 6. Full variable domain (rest looked up from reference TRBV2 and TRBJ2-7): EPEVTQTPSHQVTQMGQEVILRCVPISNHLYFYWYRQILGQKVEFLVSFYNNEISEKSEIFDDQFSVERPDGSNFTLKIRSTKLEDSAMYFCASSNRDRGPYEQYFGPGTRLTVT.

The rearrangement links TRBV6-5 to TRBJ1-5, with 11 bases lining up with TRBD1. V shed 8 bases and J 4 bases; nucleotides not matched to a gene: 7. Per germline, CDR1 MNHEY and CDR2 SVGAGI. This CDR3 is built from 15 residues. The CDR3 loop is CASERWDRGNQPQHF. The CDR3, as DNA: TGTGCCAGCGAAAGATGGGACAGGGGGAATCAGCCCCAGCATTTT.

In its sample, this clone was seen a few times. The V gene is TRBV19, the J gene TRBJ1-2; D is perhaps TRBD1 (5 bases). Germline V gene data show CDR1 as LNHDA and CDR2 as SQIVND (reference sequence). V gave up 7 bases and J gave up 0 bases, with 15 bases separating them. The CDR3 spans 15 residues. CDR3 residues: CASTRARTTNYGYTF. The CDR3 bases are TGTGCCAGTACCAGGGCCCGGACAACTAACTATGGCTACACCTTC.

This chain joins TRBV6-5 and TRBJ2-5, with 9 bases that match TRBD2. Germline CDR1 is MNHEY and CDR2 is SVGAGI. The CDR3 has 15 amino acids. The junction had 10 bases not matched to a gene; V was cut back by 7 bases and J by 4 bases. The CDR3 DNA reads as TGTGCCAGCACCTTGTGGCGGGGGGGCCCAGAGACCCAGTACTTC. Protein sequence: CASTLWRGGPETQYF.

CDR3 in amino acids: CASTALSGGPPYEQYF. CDR3 coding DNA: TGTGCCAGCACCGCCCTTAGCGGGGGGCCTCCCTACGAGCAGTACTTC. The genes are TRBV27 and TRBJ2-7; the match to TRBD2 covers 10 bases. The CDR3 totals 16 residues. From germline, CDR1 is MNHEY and CDR2 SMNVEV (reference sequence). J lost 2 bases, V lost 7 bases, and 11 bases had no gene match.

This rearrangement joins TRBV7-9 to TRBJ2-7, with 7 positions matching TRBD1. Germline CDR1 is SEHNR and CDR2 is FQNEAQ (reference sequence). V lost 8 bases, J lost 3 bases, and 7 bases stayed unmatched. This CDR3 is 13 amino acids long. As DNA, the CDR3 is TGTGCCAGCGGCCAGGGGGTCCACTACGAGCAGTACTTC. This sequence encodes CASGQGVHYEQYF.